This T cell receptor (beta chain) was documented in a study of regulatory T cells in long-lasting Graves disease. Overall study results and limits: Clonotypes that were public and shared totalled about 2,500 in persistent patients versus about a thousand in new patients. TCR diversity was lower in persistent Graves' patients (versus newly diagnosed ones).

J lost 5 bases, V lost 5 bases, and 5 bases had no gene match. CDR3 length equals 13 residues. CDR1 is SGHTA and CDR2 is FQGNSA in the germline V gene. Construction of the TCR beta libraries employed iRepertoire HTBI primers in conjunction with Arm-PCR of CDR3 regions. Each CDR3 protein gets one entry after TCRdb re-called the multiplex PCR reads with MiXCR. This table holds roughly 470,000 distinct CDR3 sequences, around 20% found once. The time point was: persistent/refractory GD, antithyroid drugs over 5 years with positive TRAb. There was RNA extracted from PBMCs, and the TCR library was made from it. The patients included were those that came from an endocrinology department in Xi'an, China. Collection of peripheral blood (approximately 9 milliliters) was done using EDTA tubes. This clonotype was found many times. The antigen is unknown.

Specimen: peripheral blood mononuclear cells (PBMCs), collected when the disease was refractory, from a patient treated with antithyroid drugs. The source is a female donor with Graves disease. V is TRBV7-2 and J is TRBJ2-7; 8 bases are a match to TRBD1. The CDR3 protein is CASSGQGRNEQYF. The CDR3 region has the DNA TGTGCCAGCAGCGGACAGGGTCGGAACGAGCAGTACTTC.